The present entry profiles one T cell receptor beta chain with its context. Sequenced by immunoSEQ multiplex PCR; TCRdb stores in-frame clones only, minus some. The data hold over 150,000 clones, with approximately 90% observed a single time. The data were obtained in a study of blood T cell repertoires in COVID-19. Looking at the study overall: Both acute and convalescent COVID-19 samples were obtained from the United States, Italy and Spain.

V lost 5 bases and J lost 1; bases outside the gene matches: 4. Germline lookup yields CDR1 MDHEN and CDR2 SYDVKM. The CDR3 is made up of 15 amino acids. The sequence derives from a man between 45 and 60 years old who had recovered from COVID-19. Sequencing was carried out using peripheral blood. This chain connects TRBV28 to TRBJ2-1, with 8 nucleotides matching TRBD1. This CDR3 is CASSLQGGSYNEQFF. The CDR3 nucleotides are TGTGCCAGCAGTCTACAGGGGGGATCCTACAATGAGCAGTTCTTC.